This note documents a single T cell receptor beta chain sequence. What it binds is not known. This entry comes from a study of shared clonotypes between healthy human individuals. Study-level findings and limits: Even with large depth, rarefaction showed that sorted-subset sequencing was incomplete.

CDR3 size: 14 residues. CDR1 is MGHRA, CDR2 YSYEKL, per germline. V dropped 0 bases and J dropped 1 base, with 6 bases sitting between them. Cells designated naive CD8 were CD45RO-negative and were positively selected for CCR7, with terminally differentiated effector memory CD45RA+ cells excluded. There were only Caucasian adults among the donors, and all lived in Nashville, Tennessee. 200 to 250 ng DNA, tens of thousands of T cell genomes, went into each sorted-subset replicate PCR. Data came from immunoSEQ multiplex PCR; TCRdb stores just in-frame clones and leaves some out. Among nearly 2 million clones listed, about 95% were seen once.

The chain uses TRBV4-1 and TRBJ2-5; D uncertain. The sequenced sample was naive CD8+ T cells sorted from blood. This TCR was sampled from a man between 18 and 29 years old in good health. CDR3 sequence reads: CASSQEGFQETQYF. For the CDR3, the DNA is TGCGCCAGCAGCCAAGAGGGATTCCAAGAGACCCAGTACTTC.